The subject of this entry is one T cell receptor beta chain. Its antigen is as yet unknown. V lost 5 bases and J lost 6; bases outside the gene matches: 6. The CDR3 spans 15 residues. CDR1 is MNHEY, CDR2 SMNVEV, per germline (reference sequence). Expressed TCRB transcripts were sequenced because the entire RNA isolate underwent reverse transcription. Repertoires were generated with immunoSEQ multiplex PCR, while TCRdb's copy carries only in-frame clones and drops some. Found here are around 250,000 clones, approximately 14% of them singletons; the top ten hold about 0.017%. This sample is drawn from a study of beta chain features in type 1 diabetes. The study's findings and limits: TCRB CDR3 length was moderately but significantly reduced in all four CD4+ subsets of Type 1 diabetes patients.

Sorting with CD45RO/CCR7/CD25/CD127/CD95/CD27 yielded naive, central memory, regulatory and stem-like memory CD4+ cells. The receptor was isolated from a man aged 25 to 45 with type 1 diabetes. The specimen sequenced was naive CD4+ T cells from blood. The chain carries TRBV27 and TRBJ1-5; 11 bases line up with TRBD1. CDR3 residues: CASSKHGTGGQPQHF. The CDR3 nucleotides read TGTGCCAGCAGTAAACACGGGACAGGGGGTCAGCCCCAGCATTTT.